Below, 20 T cell receptor beta chains from the same sample are listed, as sequenced in a study of lymphopenia after photon versus proton radiotherapy. Some clones are missing from TCRdb's copy, which holds only in-frame ones; the method was immunoSEQ multiplex PCR. Counted here are 150,000 to 200,000 clones, 80% to 90% occurring once; the ten biggest clones make up approximately 4.7%. This sample comprised peripheral blood, obtained from a patient treated with photon-based radiotherapy. These receptors were collected from a man aged 50 or older with gastric cancer.

The chain joins TRBV5-5 to TRBJ2-5; D may be TRBD2 (5 bases). V was trimmed by 7 bases and J by 1 base, leaving 11 bases between them. The germline V gene has CDR1 SGHKS and CDR2 YYEKEE (reference sequence). This CDR3 has 13 residues. In DNA form, the CDR3 reads TGTGCCAGCGTCAAGCGGCCCCAAGAGACCCAGTACTTC. Its translation: CASVKRPQETQYF.

With respect to this clone: This same CDR3 is encoded by further DNA sequences in the sample. The rearrangement joins TRBV6-6 to TRBJ2-1, with 8 bases that match TRBD2. J gave up 3 bases and V 0 bases, and 1 base lay outside the gene matches. Germline assignment: CDR1 MNHNY and CDR2 SVGAGI (reference sequence). This CDR3 spans 15 amino acids. The CDR3 sequence is CASSYSSGSYNEQFF. CDR3 bases: TGTGCCAGCAGTTACTCGAGCGGGAGCTACAATGAGCAGTTCTTC.

This clone was observed a few times. The chain recombines TRBV19 with TRBJ1-5, with 8 bases fitting TRBD1. V trimming: 4 bases; J trimming: 6 bases; junction bases outside the gene matches: 8. Germline V gene lookup returns CDR1 LNHDA and CDR2 SQIVND (reference sequence). CDR3 length: 15 amino acids. Written as DNA, the CDR3 is TGTGCCAGTAGTACAAGGACAGGGCTACTTCAGCCCCAGCATTTT. It translates to CASSTRTGLLQPQHF.

The chain carries TRBV7-2 and TRBJ2-2, with 10 bases identical to TRBD2. The CDR3 totals 16 residues. The germline V gene encodes CDR1 SGHTA and CDR2 FQGNSA. With 3 bases clipped from V and 4 bases from J, the junction kept 5 bases outside the gene matches. The CDR3 region has the DNA TGTGCCAGCAGCTTCCAAGCGGGAGGGCCCACCGGGGAGCTGTTTTTT. The encoded protein is CASSFQAGGPTGELFF.

This rearrangement joins TRBV27 to TRBJ1-1; D unresolved. This CDR3 is built from 14 residues. Germline values: CDR1 MNHEY, CDR2 SMNVEV (reference sequence). The V and J ends lost 6 bases and 3 bases respectively, with 14 bases between them. The CDR3 sequence is CASSVSIHYTEAFF. The CDR3 bases are TGTGCCAGCAGCGTTAGCATCCACTACACTGAAGCTTTCTTT.

J is TRBJ2-2 and V is TRBV12-2. TRBV12-2 is a pseudogene segment. This CDR3 is built from 14 residues. CDR3 amino acids: CASRPLWGTGELFF. The CDR3 DNA reads TGTGCAAGTCGCCCCCTTTGGGGCACCGGGGAGCTGTTTTTT.

The rearrangement joins TRBV11-3 to TRBJ1-1; D gene unclear. Germline lookup yields CDR1 SGHNT and CDR2 YENEEA. This CDR3 is built from 12 residues. V was pared by 1 base and J by 6 bases, with 6 bases between. Here the CDR3 DNA reads TGTGCCAGCAGCTTAGGAGAGGCTGAAGCTTTCTTT. Translating gives CASSLGEAEAFF.

J is TRBJ1-1 and V is TRBV12-5; D gene unclear. This CDR3 spans 13 amino acids. Germline V CDR1 and CDR2: LGHNT, FRNRAP. The V end lost 6 bases, the J end lost 2 bases, and 10 bases lay between the germline ends. In DNA form, the CDR3 reads TGTGCTAGTGGCGCCAGCAGAAACACTGAAGCTTTCTTT. It translates to CASGASRNTEAFF.

J is TRBJ1-1 and V is TRBV18, with D possibly being TRBD1 (6 bases). Trimming shortened V by 6 bases and J by 1 base, and 9 bases separated the two germline ends. Germline V gene data show CDR1 as KGHSH and CDR2 as LQKENI. This CDR3 region has 13 residues. The chain's CDR3 is CASSPGANTEAFF. CDR3 nucleotides: TGTGCCAGCTCCCCGGGGGCGAACACTGAAGCTTTCTTT.

DNA for the CDR3: TGCAGCGTTGAAGAAAGACAAGGAGAAAAGTTCTTC. Translated: CSVEERQGEKFF. This chain links TRBV29-1 with TRBJ2-1, with unresolved D. The CDR3 loop spans 12 amino acids. Germline V gene data show CDR1 as SQVTM and CDR2 as ANQGSEA. Trimming removed 0 bases from V and 14 bases from J, with 14 bases in between.

The J gene is TRBJ1-1, the V gene TRBV7-9; no reliable D call. CDR3 length: 13 amino acids. Trimming took off 5 bases at V and 4 bases at J, with 11 bases between the two ends. Germline CDR1 reads SEHNR; CDR2 reads FQNEAQ (reference sequence). The CDR3 reads CASSQDWGTEAFF. The CDR3 DNA reads TGTGCCAGCAGCCAAGATTGGGGCACTGAAGCTTTCTTT.

The chain couples TRBV6-1 to TRBJ2-1; 7 bases fit TRBD2. CDR3 size: 14 residues. Losses at the gene ends were 6 bases for V and 6 bases for J; bases not matched to a gene: 8. Germline CDR1 and CDR2: MNHNS and SASEGT. Written as DNA, the CDR3 is TGTGCCAGCAGGAGGGGCGGGAGCCCCAATGAGCAGTTCTTC. Protein sequence: CASRRGGSPNEQFF.

This chain connects TRBV4-3 to TRBJ2-1; D remains unclear. Germline values: CDR1 LGHNA, CDR2 YSLEER. The CDR3 spans 12 residues. V was trimmed by 4 bases and J by 6 bases, leaving 7 bases between them. Here the CDR3 DNA reads TGCGCCAGCAGCCCTGACCTCAATGAGCAGTTCTTC. Translation: CASSPDLNEQFF.

The CDR3 is CASTEVGGPLNTGELFF. In DNA form, the CDR3 reads TGTGCCAGCACGGAAGTCGGGGGTCCTTTAAACACCGGGGAGCTGTTTTTT. J is TRBJ2-2 and V is TRBV9, with TRBD2 as a possible D gene (6 bases). Trimming cost V 6 bases and J 2 bases, with 20 bases left between them. CDR3 length: 17 residues. The V gene's germline CDR1 is SGDLS and CDR2 YYNGEE.

This rearrangement joins TRBV18 to TRBJ1-5; 7 bases are a match to TRBD1. The CDR3 totals 15 residues. Germline CDR1 KGHSH, CDR2 LQKENI. V lost 2 bases, J lost 4 bases, and 5 bases stayed unmatched. The CDR3 sequence is CASSPFGDSNQPQHF. DNA for the CDR3: TGTGCCAGCTCACCATTCGGGGACAGTAATCAGCCCCAGCATTTT.

The rearrangement links TRBV18 to TRBJ2-1, with 7 bases aligning to TRBD2. V lost 3 bases to trimming and J lost 7 bases; unmatched junction nucleotides: 6. The CDR3 runs to 14 residues. The germline V gene has CDR1 KGHSH and CDR2 LQKENI. The CDR3 is CASSPVGGSNEQFF. CDR3 nucleotide sequence: TGTGCCAGCTCACCGGTTGGCGGGAGTAATGAGCAGTTCTTC.

This chain uses TRBV6-5 with TRBJ2-1, with 7 bases aligning to TRBD1. J was trimmed by 5 bases and V by 0 bases; bases with no gene match: 7. Germline V gene data show CDR1 as MNHEY and CDR2 as SVGAGI. The CDR3 has 16 amino acids. In nucleotides, the CDR3 is TGTGCCAGCAGTTACTCGTACAGGGGCGCCCACAATGAGCAGTTCTTC. As protein: CASSYSYRGAHNEQFF.

A note on this clone: This may come from a read error, since a much larger clone is one base off. This specimen includes other DNA sequences encoding the same CDR3. V usage is TRBV7-9 and J usage is TRBJ2-7, with 9 bases that match TRBD1. Germline values: CDR1 SEHNR, CDR2 FQNEAQ (reference sequence). The CDR3 runs to 14 residues. V shed 5 bases, J shed 0 bases, and the junction held 2 bases outside the gene matches. CDR3 residues: CASSLQGASYEQYF. Here the CDR3 DNA reads TGTGCCAGCAGCCTACAGGGGGCCTCCTACGAGCAGTACTTC.

V gene TRBV28 combines with J gene TRBJ2-7; D unresolved. Germline V CDR1 and CDR2: MDHEN, SYDVKM. The CDR3 is made up of 14 amino acids. Trimming left V 2 bases short and J 0 bases short, with 8 bases between. CDR3 in DNA: TGTGCCAGCAGTTTAACACCACGCTCCTACGAGCAGTACTTC. Its translation is CASSLTPRSYEQYF.

The CDR3, as DNA: TGTGCCAGCTCACCACAGTCGGGTAACAGAAGGAACACTGAAGCTTTCTTT. This translates into CASSPQSGNRRNTEAFF. The chain carries TRBV18 and TRBJ1-1; unclear D gene. This CDR3 has 17 residues. V was trimmed by 1 base and J by 1 base, leaving 16 bases between them. Germline lookup yields CDR1 KGHSH and CDR2 LQKENI. Filled out from reference TRBV18 and TRBJ1-1, the complete variable domain reads NAGVMQNPRHLVRRRGQEARLRCSPMKGHSHVYWYRQLPEEGLKFMVYLQKENIIDESGMPKERFSAEFPKEGPSILRIQQVVRGDSAAYFCASSPQSGNRRNTEAFFGQGTRLTVV.